Below, 28 T cell receptor beta chains from the same sample are listed, as sequenced in a study of identical twins. TCRdb re-analysed the 5' RACE reads in MiXCR, keeping a single row per CDR3 protein. The sample comprises hundreds of thousands of distinct CDR3 sequences, roughly 7.1% of which are singletons, and 1.6% rests with the top ten. These sequences were also reported in another study, on yellow fever vaccine responses in identical twins.

Material: PBMCs. These receptors all stem from a woman aged 18 to 35 in good health.

In its sample, this clonotype was seen many times. V usage is TRBV7-2 and J usage is TRBJ2-1; 7 bases map to TRBD1. After removal of 2 bases from V and 2 bases from J, the junction contained 3 bases not matched to a gene. The length of the CDR3 is 15 residues. Per the germline V gene, CDR1 is SGHTA and CDR2 is FQGNSA. CDR3 sequence reads: CASSLSGQPYNEQFF. CDR3 nucleotides: TGTGCCAGCAGCTTATCGGGACAGCCCTACAATGAGCAGTTCTTC.

The V and J genes are TRBV11-2 and TRBJ2-1; D unresolved. V shed 5 bases and J shed 4 bases, with 12 bases lying between them. Germline V gene sequence: CDR1 SGHAT, CDR2 FQNNGV. CDR3 length: 14 amino acids. In DNA form, the CDR3 reads TGTGCCAGCAGCCCCGAGACGGTATACAATGAGCAGTTCTTC. Translated: CASSPETVYNEQFF.

This clonotype has just a few counts. V gene TRBV12-3 or TRBV12-4 combines with J gene TRBJ2-7; 7 positions match TRBD1. Trimming cost V 6 bases and J 5 bases; bases outside gene matches: 13. CDR3 size: 15 residues. The CDR3 sequence is CASSLSAPTGDEQYF. CDR3 nucleotide sequence: TGTGCCAGCAGCCTATCTGCCCCTACAGGGGACGAGCAGTACTTC.

This clonotype was counted a few times. The chain carries TRBV7-9 and TRBJ1-1; D is ambiguous. The CDR3 has 13 amino acids. The germline gives CDR1 SEHNR, CDR2 FQNEAQ (reference sequence). Trimming shortened V by 3 bases and J by 11 bases, and 16 bases separated the two germline ends. This chain's CDR3 is CASSLQERTGAFF. CDR3 in DNA: TGTGCCAGCAGCTTGCAGGAACGAACTGGGGCTTTCTTT.

This clonotype came up once. A read error is possible here, since a much larger clone lies one base away. The chain employs TRBV20-1 and TRBJ2-3, with unresolved D. Germline CDR1 reads DFQATT; CDR2 reads SNEGSKA (reference sequence). The CDR3 is 15 amino acids. CDR3 residues: CSAREEPARTDTQNF. CDR3 nucleotides: TGCAGTGCTAGAGAAGAGCCGGCAAGAACAGATACGCAGAATTTT.

The sample holds many counts of this clonotype. The rearrangement joins TRBV20-1 to TRBJ2-3, with 8 nucleotides matching TRBD1. This CDR3 has 13 amino acids. Germline V gene lookup returns CDR1 DFQATT and CDR2 SNEGSKA (reference sequence). The J segment lost 3 bases and the V segment lost 3 bases, leaving 2 bases of the junction unmatched. The CDR3 protein is CSASRQGTDTQYF. The CDR3 DNA reads TGCAGTGCTAGTCGACAGGGGACAGATACGCAGTATTTT.

This clonotype was counted only a few times. V and J are TRBV28 and TRBJ2-2; no reliable D call. Trimming stripped 3 bases from V and 6 bases from J, with 8 bases between. Per the germline V gene, CDR1 is MDHEN and CDR2 is SYDVKM. The CDR3 has 13 amino acids. CDR3 region: CASSFINPGELFF. The DNA for the CDR3 is TGTGCCAGCAGTTTTATAAATCCCGGGGAGCTGTTTTTT.

The sample holds a few counts of this clonotype. CDR3 loop: CASSLTAGRTDTQYF. The CDR3 nucleotides are TGCGCCAGCAGCTTGACAGCGGGGAGAACAGATACGCAGTATTTT. The chain employs TRBV5-1 and TRBJ2-3, with TRBD2 identical over 7 bases. In germline, CDR1 is SGHRS, CDR2 YFSETQ. This CDR3 is built from 15 residues. V trimming: 1 base; J trimming: 3 bases; junction bases outside the gene matches: 5.

This clonotype was detected a few times. V and J are TRBV10-3 and TRBJ1-6; a possible D gene is TRBD1 (5 bases). This CDR3 comprises 14 residues. V lost 6 bases and J lost 0, with 6 bases in between. In germline, CDR1 is ENHRY, CDR2 SYGVKD. CDR3 loop: CAISRDSYNSPLHF. CDR3 DNA sequence: TGTGCCATCAGCAGGGACTCCTATAATTCACCCCTCCACTTT.

V usage is TRBV9 and J usage is TRBJ2-1, with 7 bases aligning to TRBD2. Trimming at V came to 0 bases and at J to 7 bases, leaving 7 bases not matched to a gene. The germline CDR1 and CDR2 sequences are SGDLS and YYNGEE. CDR3 length equals 15 residues. CDR3 bases: TGTGCCAGCAGCGTAGTGGGGGGGGGGTCGAATGAGCAGTTCTTC. As protein: CASSVVGGGSNEQFF.

This clonotype was recorded a few times. This chain uses TRBV6-5 with TRBJ1-6, with D possibly matching TRBD1 (5 bases). Germline values: CDR1 MNHEY, CDR2 SVGAGI. The CDR3 loop spans 18 amino acids. V shed 0 bases and J shed 6 bases, with 18 bases lying between them. For the CDR3, the DNA is TGTGCCAGCAGTTACTCGCGGCAGGGAGCTTCGGGTAATTCACCCCTCCACTTT. Translation gives CASSYSRQGASGNSPLHF.

The chain uses TRBV11-3 and TRBJ2-5; D gene unclear. CDR1 and CDR2 from the germline V gene are SGHNT and YENEEA. CDR3 length: 14 amino acids. V was trimmed by 1 base and J by 6 bases, leaving 12 bases between them. The CDR3 protein is CASSLVKGLQTQYF. The CDR3 region has the DNA TGTGCCAGCAGCTTAGTAAAGGGCTTGCAGACCCAGTACTTC.

In its sample, this clonotype was seen many times. The rearrangement uses TRBV5-1 and TRBJ2-1; D tentatively reads TRBD1 or TRBD2 (5 bases each). Germline CDR1 and CDR2: SGHRS and YFSETQ. The V end lost 0 bases, the J end lost 5 bases, and 12 bases lay between the germline ends. The CDR3 is 15 residues long. The CDR3 reads CASSLGGTDNNEQFF. The CDR3 DNA sequence: TGCGCCAGCAGCTTGGGGGGGACGGACAACAATGAGCAGTTCTTC.

This clonotype was detected many times. This chain connects TRBV7-9 to TRBJ2-1, with 10 positions matching TRBD2. The V and J ends lost 4 bases and 7 bases, in that order; junction bases with no gene match: 4. The CDR3 loop spans 14 amino acids. Germline CDR1 SEHNR, CDR2 FQNEAQ (reference sequence). CDR3: CASSSETSGNEQFF. The CDR3 DNA is TGTGCCAGCAGCTCAGAGACTAGCGGGAATGAGCAGTTCTTC. Looking up the rest from reference TRBV7-9 and TRBJ2-1 gives the full variable domain: DTGVSQNPRHKITKRGQNVTFRCDPISEHNRLYWYRQTLGQGPEFLTYFQNEAQLEKSRLLSDRFSAERPKGSFSTLEIQRTEQGDSAMYLCASSSETSGNEQFFGPGTRLTVL.

This clonotype showed up just a few times. This chain links TRBV20-1 with TRBJ2-5; 11 nucleotides line up with TRBD2. The length of the CDR3 is 17 residues. Germline V gene data show CDR1 as DFQATT and CDR2 as SNEGSKA (reference sequence). Trimming took 6 bases from V and 4 from J; bases not matched to a gene: 16. CDR3 nucleotides: TGCAGTGCCCCCTCAGGGGGACTAGCGGTACGGGGAGAGACCCAGTACTTC. It yields the protein CSAPSGGLAVRGETQYF.

DNA for the CDR3: TGCGCCAGCAGTCCGGGACTAGCGGGCTTCGGCGCGTACGAGCAGTACTTC. Protein product: CASSPGLAGFGAYEQYF. The genes are TRBV4-1 and TRBJ2-7, with 12 positions matching TRBD2. Germline trimming cut 6 bases from V and 4 bases from J; bases unmatched to any gene: 13. CDR3 size: 17 residues. CDR1 is MGHRA, CDR2 YSYEKL, per germline.

This chain links TRBV12-3 or TRBV12-4 with TRBJ2-1; D gene uncertain. V gave up 3 bases and J gave up 8 bases, with 20 bases separating them. The CDR3 is made up of 16 amino acids. CDR3 sequence (DNA): TGTGCCAGCAGTTTGGCCCCGGCCCCGGGCTGGGATGAGCAGTTCTTC. It translates to CASSLAPAPGWDEQFF.

In this sample, this clonotype turned up a few times. V and J are TRBV12-3 or TRBV12-4 and TRBJ2-7, with a weak D call TRBD2 (6 bases). This CDR3 has 15 residues. Trimming pared 5 bases from V and 5 bases from J, leaving 19 bases between. The CDR3 is CASSPHGAGDHEQYF. The DNA for the CDR3 is TGTGCCAGCAGTCCGCATGGAGCGGGCGACCACGAGCAGTACTTC.

The chain recombines TRBV12-3 or TRBV12-4 with TRBJ2-4; D may correspond to TRBD1 or TRBD2 (5 bases each). V shed 3 bases and J shed 9 bases, with 15 bases lying between them. There are 14 residues in the CDR3. The CDR3 protein is CASSFMVVGGIQYF. The CDR3 DNA reads TGTGCCAGCAGTTTCATGGTAGTTGGGGGCATTCAGTACTTC.

This clonotype came up a few times. The chain uses TRBV7-9 and TRBJ2-1; 8 positions agree with TRBD2. Germline V gene sequence: CDR1 SEHNR, CDR2 FQNEAQ (reference sequence). Germline trimming cut 5 bases from V and 4 bases from J; bases unmatched to any gene: 10. The CDR3 is made up of 16 amino acids. CDR3 sequence: CASSPRLRGGYNEQFF. In nucleotides, the CDR3 is TGTGCCAGCAGCCCCCGGCTACGGGGGGGTTACAATGAGCAGTTCTTC.

This clonotype was counted at least ten times. The chain uses TRBV5-1 and TRBJ2-2, with TRBD1 identical over 10 bases. Germline assignment: CDR1 SGHRS and CDR2 YFSETQ. Trimming at V came to 3 bases and at J to 6 bases, leaving 11 bases not matched to a gene. This CDR3 has 17 residues. CDR3 nucleotides: TGCGCCAGCAGCTCCCAGCCCGGGACAGGGGCAGCCGGGGAGCTGTTTTTT. This codes for CASSSQPGTGAAGELFF.

The table lists this clonotype with many counts. The chain carries TRBV7-9 and TRBJ2-3; unclear D gene. Germline V gene data show CDR1 as SEHNR and CDR2 as FQNEAQ (reference sequence). The V and J ends lost 4 bases and 8 bases respectively, with 7 bases between them. The CDR3 loop spans 11 amino acids. The CDR3: CASSSTVTQYF. CDR3 nucleotide sequence: TGTGCCAGCAGCTCCACCGTTACGCAGTATTTT.

The chain recombines TRBV20-1 with TRBJ2-1; 8 nucleotides align to TRBD2. V lost 1 base to trimming and J lost 5 bases; unmatched junction nucleotides: 7. CDR1 is DFQATT and CDR2 is SNEGSKA in the germline V gene (reference sequence). The CDR3 length is 15 residues. In nucleotides, the CDR3 is TGCAGTGCTAGAGCTTTTGCGGGGGGCCACAATGAGCAGTTCTTC. Its protein product is CSARAFAGGHNEQFF.

The V call is TRBV20-1, the J call TRBJ2-1; D gene ambiguous. CDR1 and CDR2 from the germline V gene are DFQATT and SNEGSKA (reference sequence). CDR3 size: 14 residues. The V and J ends lost 3 bases and 7 bases respectively, with 16 bases between them. CDR3 in amino acids: CSASGSSQVNEQFF. CDR3 DNA: TGCAGTGCTAGCGGGTCGTCCCAAGTGAATGAGCAGTTCTTC.

This chain uses TRBV5-6 with TRBJ2-3; D gene ambiguous. This CDR3 has 15 residues. Germline assignment: CDR1 SGHDT and CDR2 YYEEEE. V was shortened by 0 bases and J by 2 bases, with 10 bases between the two germline ends. The CDR3 coding sequence is TGTGCCAGCAGCTTGGTACCGAGTACCACAGATACGCAGTATTTT. Protein sequence: CASSLVPSTTDTQYF. Drawing the rest from reference TRBV5-6 and TRBJ2-3, the complete variable domain is DAGVTQSPTHLIKTRGQQVTLRCSPKSGHDTVSWYQQALGQGPQFIFQYYEEEERQRGNFPDRFSGHQFPNYSSELNVNALLLGDSALYLCASSLVPSTTDTQYFGPGTRLTVL.

This clonotype was detected many times. The chain carries TRBV15 and TRBJ1-4; 8 bases are a match to TRBD1. The germline V gene has CDR1 LNHNV and CDR2 YYDKDF (reference sequence). CDR3 length: 15 amino acids. V lost 0 bases to trimming and J lost 7 bases; unmatched junction nucleotides: 4. The CDR3 spells CATSRERTGSEKLFF. The CDR3, as DNA: TGTGCCACCAGCAGAGAACGGACAGGGAGTGAAAAACTGTTTTTT.

The table lists this clonotype with a few counts. The chain recombines TRBV5-1 with TRBJ2-1; 11 bases map to TRBD2. The V and J ends lost 4 bases and 5 bases, in that order; junction bases with no gene match: 5. Germline V gene lookup returns CDR1 SGHRS and CDR2 YFSETQ. The CDR3 has 15 amino acids. CDR3: CASSGTGLADNEQFF. The CDR3 region has the DNA TGCGCCAGCAGCGGAACGGGACTAGCGGACAATGAGCAGTTCTTC.

This clonotype was recorded a few times. This chain connects TRBV6-5 to TRBJ2-3, with 10 positions matching TRBD2. V was pared by 1 base and J by 6 bases, with 10 bases of the junction left unmatched. The CDR3 consists of 17 residues. In germline, CDR1 is MNHEY, CDR2 SVGAGI. The CDR3 DNA is TGTGCCAGCAGTTACTGGGGACTAGCGTGGCGTGAGGATACGCAGTATTTT. It encodes CASSYWGLAWREDTQYF.